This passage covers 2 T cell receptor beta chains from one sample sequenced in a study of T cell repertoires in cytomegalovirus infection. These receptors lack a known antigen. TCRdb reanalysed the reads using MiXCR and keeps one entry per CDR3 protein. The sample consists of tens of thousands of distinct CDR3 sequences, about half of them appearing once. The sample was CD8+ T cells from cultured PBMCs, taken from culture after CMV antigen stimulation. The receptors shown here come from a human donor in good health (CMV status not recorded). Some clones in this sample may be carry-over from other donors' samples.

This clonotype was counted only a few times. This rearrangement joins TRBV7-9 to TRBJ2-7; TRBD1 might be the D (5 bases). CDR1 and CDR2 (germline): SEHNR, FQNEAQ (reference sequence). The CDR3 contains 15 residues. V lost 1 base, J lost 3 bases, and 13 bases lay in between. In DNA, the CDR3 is TGTGCCAGCAGCTTAGTTAGGGGTACTTTCTACGAGCAGTACTTC. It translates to CASSLVRGTFYEQYF.

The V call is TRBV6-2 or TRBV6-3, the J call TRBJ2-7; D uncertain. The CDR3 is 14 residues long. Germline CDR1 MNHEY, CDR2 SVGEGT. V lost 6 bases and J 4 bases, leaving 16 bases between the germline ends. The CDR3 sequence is CASSSDWNPYEQYF. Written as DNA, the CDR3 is TGTGCCAGCAGCTCCGACTGGAACCCGTACGAGCAGTACTTC.